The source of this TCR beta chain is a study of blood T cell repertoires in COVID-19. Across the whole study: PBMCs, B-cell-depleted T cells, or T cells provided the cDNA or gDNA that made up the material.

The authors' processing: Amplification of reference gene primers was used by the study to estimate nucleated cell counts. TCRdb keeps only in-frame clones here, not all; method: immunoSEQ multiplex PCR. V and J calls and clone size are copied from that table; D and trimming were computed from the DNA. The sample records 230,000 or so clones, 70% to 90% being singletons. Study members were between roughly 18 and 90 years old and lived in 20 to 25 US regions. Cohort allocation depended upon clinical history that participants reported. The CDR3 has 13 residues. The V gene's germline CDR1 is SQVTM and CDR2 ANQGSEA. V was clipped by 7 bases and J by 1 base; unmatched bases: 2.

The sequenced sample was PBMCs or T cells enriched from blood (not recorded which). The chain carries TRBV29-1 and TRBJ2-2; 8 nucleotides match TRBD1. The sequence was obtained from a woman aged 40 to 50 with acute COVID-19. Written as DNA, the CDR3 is TGCAGCGCTGACAGGGGGAACACCGGGGAGCTGTTTTTT. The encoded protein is CSADRGNTGELFF.